This T cell receptor (beta chain) was obtained from a study of CD8+ T cells in alopecia areata. Across the study: Treated patients swallowed 5 to 10 mg of oral tofacitinib twice daily.

cDNA serving as the sequencing template came from extracted, reverse transcribed RNA. Clones were sequenced by immunoSEQ multiplex PCR, and TCRdb holds only the in-frame ones, with some missing. The data contain about 100,000 clones, about 61% of them singletons. Specified treatment: oral pan-JAK inhibitor, 5-10 mg twice daily. Study-wide results and limits: Scalp clonality and expanded CD8+ clones among the top 100 fell significantly with tofacitinib.

Note on this clone: The antigen remains unidentified.

The CDR3 covers 14 residues. V shed 1 base and J 2 bases; nucleotides not matched to a gene: 3. CDR1 and CDR2 (germline): GTSNPN, SVGIG (reference sequence). The clonotype comes from a human donor with alopecia areata. The sequences come from CD8+ T cells sorted from blood, collected between weeks 55 and 65, from a patient treated with tofacitinib. V is TRBV30 and J is TRBJ2-3, with 7 bases aligning to TRBD1. The CDR3 loop is CAWSEGADTDTQYF. For the CDR3, the DNA is TGTGCCTGGAGTGAGGGGGCTGACACAGATACGCAGTATTTT.